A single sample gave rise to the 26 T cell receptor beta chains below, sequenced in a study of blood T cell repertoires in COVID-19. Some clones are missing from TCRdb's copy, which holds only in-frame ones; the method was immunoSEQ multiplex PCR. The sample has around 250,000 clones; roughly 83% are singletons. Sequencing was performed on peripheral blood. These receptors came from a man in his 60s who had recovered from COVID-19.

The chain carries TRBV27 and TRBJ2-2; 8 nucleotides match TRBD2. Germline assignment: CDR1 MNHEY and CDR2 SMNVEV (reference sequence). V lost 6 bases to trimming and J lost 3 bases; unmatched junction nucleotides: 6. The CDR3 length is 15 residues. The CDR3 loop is CASRPGLGDTGELFF. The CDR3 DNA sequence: TGTGCCAGCAGACCGGGACTAGGGGACACCGGGGAGCTGTTTTTT.

The CDR3 reads CATSAGSANTGELFF. Written as DNA, the CDR3 is TGTGCCACCAGTGCTGGCAGCGCGAACACCGGGGAGCTGTTTTTT. The chain joins TRBV24-1 to TRBJ2-2; D is uncertain. The V gene lost 5 bases and the J gene lost 0 bases, with 9 bases spanning the gap. There are 15 residues in the CDR3. Germline CDR1 and CDR2: KGHDR and SFDVKD.

The CDR3 protein is CASSLDPGRLETQYF. Written as DNA, the CDR3 is TGTGCCAGCAGCTTAGATCCCGGGAGGTTGGAGACCCAGTACTTC. This sequence joins TRBV7-9 and TRBJ2-5, with 7 bases fitting TRBD2. The CDR3 loop spans 15 amino acids. Germline V gives CDR1 SEHNR, CDR2 FQNEAQ (reference sequence). The ends lost 1 base at V and 5 bases at J; junction bases unmatched: 7.

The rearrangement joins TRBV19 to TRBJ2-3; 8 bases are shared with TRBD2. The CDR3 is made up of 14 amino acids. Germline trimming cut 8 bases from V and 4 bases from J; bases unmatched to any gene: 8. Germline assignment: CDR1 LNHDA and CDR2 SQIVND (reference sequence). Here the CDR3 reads CASRGLDPSDTQYF. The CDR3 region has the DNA TGTGCCAGTCGGGGACTAGACCCTTCAGATACGCAGTATTTT. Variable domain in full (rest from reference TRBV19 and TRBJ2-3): DGGITQSPKYLFRKEGQNVTLSCEQNLNHDAMYWYRQDPGQGLRLIYYSQIVNDFQKGDIAEGYSVSREKKESFPLTVTSAQKNPTAFYLCASRGLDPSDTQYFGPGTRLTVL.

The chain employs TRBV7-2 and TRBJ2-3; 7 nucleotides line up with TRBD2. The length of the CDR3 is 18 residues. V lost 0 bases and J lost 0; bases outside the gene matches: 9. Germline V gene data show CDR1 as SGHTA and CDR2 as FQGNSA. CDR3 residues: CASSLAAGAPRSTDTQYF. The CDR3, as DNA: TGTGCCAGCAGCTTAGCGGCGGGAGCCCCGAGGAGCACAGATACGCAGTATTTT.

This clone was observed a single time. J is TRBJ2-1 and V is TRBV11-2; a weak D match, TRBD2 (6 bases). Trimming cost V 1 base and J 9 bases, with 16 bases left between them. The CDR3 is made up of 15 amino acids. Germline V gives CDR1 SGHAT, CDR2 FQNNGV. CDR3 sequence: CASSLALGEVAEQFF. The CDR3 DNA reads TGTGCCAGCAGCTTAGCCCTAGGGGAGGTAGCTGAGCAGTTCTTC.

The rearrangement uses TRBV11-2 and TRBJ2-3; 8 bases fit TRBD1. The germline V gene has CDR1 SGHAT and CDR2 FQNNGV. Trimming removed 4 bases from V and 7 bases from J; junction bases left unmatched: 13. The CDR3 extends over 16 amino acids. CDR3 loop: CASSYYPDRARNTQYF. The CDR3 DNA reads TGTGCCAGCAGCTACTACCCGGACAGGGCGCGAAATACGCAGTATTTT. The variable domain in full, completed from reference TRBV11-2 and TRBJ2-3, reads EAGVAQSPRYKIIEKRQSVAFWCNPISGHATLYWYQQILGQGPKLLIQFQNNGVVDDSQLPKDRFSAERLKGVDSTLKIQPAKLEDSAVYLCASSYYPDRARNTQYFGPGTRLTVL.

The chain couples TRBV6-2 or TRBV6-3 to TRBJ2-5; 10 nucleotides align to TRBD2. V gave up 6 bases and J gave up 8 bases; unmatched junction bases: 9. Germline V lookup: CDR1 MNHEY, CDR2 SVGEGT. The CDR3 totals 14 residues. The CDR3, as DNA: TGTGCCAGCAGCCCTACTAGCGGGAAGGGTACCCAGTACTTC. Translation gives CASSPTSGKGTQYF.

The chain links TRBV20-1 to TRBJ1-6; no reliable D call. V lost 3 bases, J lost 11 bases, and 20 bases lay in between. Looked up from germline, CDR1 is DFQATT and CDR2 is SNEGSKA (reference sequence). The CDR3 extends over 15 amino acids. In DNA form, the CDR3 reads TGCAGTGCTAGTCCCCCCGGCACGGCCGGGACACCCCTCCACTTT. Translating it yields CSASPPGTAGTPLHF.

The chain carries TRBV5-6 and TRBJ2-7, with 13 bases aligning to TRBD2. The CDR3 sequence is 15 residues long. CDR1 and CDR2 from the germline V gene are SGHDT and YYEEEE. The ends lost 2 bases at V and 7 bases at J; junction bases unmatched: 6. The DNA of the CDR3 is TGTGCCAGCAGCTTTCGGACTAGCGGGGGTGGAGAGCAGTACTTC. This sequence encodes CASSFRTSGGGEQYF.

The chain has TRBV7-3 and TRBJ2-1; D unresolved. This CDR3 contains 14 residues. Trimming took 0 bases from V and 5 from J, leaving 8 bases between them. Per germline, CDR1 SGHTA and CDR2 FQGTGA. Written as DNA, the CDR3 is TGTGCCAGCAGCTTAACTCGGAGAGACAATGAGCAGTTCTTC. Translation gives CASSLTRRDNEQFF.

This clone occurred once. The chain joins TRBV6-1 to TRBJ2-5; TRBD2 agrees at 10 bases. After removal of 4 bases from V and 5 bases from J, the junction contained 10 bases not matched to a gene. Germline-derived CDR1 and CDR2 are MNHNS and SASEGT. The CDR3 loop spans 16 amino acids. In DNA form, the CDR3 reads TGTGCCAGCAGTGGGCCCAGCGGGGGGGCCAGGGAGACCCAGTACTTC. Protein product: CASSGPSGGARETQYF.

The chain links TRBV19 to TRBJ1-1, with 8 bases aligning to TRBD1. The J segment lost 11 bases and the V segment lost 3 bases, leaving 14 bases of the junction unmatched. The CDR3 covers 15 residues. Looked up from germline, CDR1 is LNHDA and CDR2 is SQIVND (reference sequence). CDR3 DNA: TGTGCCAGTAGTATGACGACAGGGGCAATAGGTGATGCTTTCTTT. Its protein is CASSMTTGAIGDAFF.

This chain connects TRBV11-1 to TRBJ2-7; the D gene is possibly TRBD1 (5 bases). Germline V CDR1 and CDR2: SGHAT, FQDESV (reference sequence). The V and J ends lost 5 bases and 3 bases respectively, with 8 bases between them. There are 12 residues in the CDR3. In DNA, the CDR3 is TGTGCCAGCAGCCTTGACAGCTACGAGCAGTACTTC. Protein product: CASSLDSYEQYF.

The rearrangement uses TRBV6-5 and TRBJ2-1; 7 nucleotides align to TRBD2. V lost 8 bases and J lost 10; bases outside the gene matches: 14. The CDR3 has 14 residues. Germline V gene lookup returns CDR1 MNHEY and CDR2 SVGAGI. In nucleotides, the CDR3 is TGTGCCAGCCGTAGGGCCACTAGCGTAGGGGAGCAGTTCTTC. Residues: CASRRATSVGEQFF.

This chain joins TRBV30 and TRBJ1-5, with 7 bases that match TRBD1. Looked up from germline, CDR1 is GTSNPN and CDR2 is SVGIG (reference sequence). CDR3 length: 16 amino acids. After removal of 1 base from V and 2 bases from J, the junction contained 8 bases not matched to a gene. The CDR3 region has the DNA TGTGCCTGGAGTGCGACAGGGTGGAGGGGCAATCAGCCCCAGCATTTT. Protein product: CAWSATGWRGNQPQHF.

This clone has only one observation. This CDR3 reads CATSRASEDEQFF. CDR3 nucleotides: TGTGCCACCAGCAGAGCTAGTGAGGATGAGCAGTTCTTC. V usage is TRBV15 and J usage is TRBJ2-1, with unresolved D. Germline V gene lookup returns CDR1 LNHNV and CDR2 YYDKDF (reference sequence). The length of the CDR3 is 13 residues. Trimming left V 1 base short and J 8 bases short, with 9 bases between.

The CDR3 spells CASSLTGGNTIYF. CDR3 coding DNA: TGCGCCAGCAGCTTGACAGGGGGAAACACCATATATTTT. The V and J genes are TRBV5-1 and TRBJ1-3; the D gene is possibly TRBD1 (6 bases). The V and J ends lost 1 base and 4 bases respectively, with 6 bases between them. The CDR3 spans 13 residues. The germline V gene encodes CDR1 SGHRS and CDR2 YFSETQ.

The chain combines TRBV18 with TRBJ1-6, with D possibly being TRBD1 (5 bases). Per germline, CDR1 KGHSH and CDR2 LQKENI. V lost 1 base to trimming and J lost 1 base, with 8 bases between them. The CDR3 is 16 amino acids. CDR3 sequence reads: CASSPQGRSYNSPLHF. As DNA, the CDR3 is TGTGCCAGCTCACCACAGGGGAGGTCCTATAATTCACCCCTCCACTTT.

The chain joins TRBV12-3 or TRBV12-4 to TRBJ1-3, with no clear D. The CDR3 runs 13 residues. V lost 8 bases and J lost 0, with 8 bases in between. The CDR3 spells CASCMSSGNTIYF. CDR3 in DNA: TGTGCCAGCTGCATGAGCTCTGGAAACACCATATATTTT.

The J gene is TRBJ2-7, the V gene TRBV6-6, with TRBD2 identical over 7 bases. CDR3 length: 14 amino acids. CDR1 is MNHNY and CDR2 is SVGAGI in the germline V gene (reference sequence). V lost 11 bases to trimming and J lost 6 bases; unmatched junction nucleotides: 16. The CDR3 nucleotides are TGTGCCGGGGGGGGGAACCAGGTCGGTGGCGAGCAGTACTTC. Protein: CAGGGNQVGGEQYF.

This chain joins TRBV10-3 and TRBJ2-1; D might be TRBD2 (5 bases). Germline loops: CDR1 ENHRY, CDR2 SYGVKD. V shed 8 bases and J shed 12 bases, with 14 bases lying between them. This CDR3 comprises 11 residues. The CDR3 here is CAIAEGTSQFF. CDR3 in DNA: TGTGCCATCGCCGAGGGTACTTCGCAGTTCTTC.

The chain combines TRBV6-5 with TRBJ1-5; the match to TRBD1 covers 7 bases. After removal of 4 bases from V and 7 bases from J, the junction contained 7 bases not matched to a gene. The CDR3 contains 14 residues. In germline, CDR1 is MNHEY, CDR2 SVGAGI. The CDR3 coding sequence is TGTGCCAGCAGTTGGACAGGTGGCGACCAGCCCCAGCATTTT. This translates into CASSWTGGDQPQHF.

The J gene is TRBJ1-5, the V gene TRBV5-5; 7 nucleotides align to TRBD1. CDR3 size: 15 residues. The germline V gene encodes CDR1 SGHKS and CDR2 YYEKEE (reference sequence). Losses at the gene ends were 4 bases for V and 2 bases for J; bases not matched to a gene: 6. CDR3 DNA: TGTGCCAGCAGCGCAGACAGGGCCGGCAATCAGCCCCAGCATTTT. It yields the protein CASSADRAGNQPQHF.

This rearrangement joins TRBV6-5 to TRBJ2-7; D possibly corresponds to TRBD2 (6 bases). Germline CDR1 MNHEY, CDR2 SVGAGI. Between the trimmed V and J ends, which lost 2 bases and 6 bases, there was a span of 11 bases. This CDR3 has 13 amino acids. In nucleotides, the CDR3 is TGTGCCAGCAGTTACGTTCGGGGGTCCGAGCAGTACTTC. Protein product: CASSYVRGSEQYF.

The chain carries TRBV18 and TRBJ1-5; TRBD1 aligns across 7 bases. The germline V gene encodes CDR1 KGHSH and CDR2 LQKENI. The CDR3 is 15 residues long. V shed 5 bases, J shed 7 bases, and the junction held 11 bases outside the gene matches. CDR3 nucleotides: TGTGCCAGCTCAATGGAACAGGGGAAAGCACAGCCCCAGCATTTT. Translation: CASSMEQGKAQPQHF.